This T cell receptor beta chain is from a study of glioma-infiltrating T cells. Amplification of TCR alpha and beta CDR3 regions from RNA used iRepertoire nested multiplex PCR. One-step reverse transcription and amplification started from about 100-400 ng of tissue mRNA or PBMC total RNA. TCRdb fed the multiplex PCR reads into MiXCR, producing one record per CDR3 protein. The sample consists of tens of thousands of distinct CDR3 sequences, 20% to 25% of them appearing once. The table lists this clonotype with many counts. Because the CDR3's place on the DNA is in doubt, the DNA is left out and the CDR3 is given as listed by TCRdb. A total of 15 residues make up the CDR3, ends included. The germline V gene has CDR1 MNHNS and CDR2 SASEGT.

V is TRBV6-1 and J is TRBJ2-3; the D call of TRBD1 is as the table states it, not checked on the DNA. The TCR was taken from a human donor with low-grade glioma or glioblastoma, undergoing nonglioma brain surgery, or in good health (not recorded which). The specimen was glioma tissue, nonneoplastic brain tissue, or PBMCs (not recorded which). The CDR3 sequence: CASILEGRTTDTQYF.